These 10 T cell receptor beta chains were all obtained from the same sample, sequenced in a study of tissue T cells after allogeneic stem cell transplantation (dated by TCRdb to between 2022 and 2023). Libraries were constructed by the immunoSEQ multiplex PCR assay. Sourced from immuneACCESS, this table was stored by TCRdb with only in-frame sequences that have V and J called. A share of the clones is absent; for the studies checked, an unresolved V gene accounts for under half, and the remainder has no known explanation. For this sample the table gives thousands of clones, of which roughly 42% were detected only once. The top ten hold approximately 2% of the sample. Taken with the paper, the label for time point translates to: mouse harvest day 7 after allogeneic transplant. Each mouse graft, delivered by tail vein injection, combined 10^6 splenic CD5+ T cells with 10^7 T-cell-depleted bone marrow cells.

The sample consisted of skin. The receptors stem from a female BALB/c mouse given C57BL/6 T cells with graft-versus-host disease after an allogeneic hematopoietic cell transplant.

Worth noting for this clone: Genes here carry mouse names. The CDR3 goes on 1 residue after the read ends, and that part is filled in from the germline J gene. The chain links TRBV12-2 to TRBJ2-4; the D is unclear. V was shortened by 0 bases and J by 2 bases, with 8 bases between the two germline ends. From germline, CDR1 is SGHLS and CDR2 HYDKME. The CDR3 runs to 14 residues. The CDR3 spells CASSLLQIQNTLYF. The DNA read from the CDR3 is TGTGCCAGCTCTCTCCTACAGATTCAAAACACCTTGTAC.

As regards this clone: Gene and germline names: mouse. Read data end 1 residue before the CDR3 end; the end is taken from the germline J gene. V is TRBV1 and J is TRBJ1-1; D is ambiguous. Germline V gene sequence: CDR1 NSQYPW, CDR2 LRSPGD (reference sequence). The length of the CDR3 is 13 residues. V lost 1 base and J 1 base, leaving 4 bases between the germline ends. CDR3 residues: CTCSAAQNTEVFF. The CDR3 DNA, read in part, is TGCACCTGCAGTGCAGCACAAAACACAGAAGTCTTC.

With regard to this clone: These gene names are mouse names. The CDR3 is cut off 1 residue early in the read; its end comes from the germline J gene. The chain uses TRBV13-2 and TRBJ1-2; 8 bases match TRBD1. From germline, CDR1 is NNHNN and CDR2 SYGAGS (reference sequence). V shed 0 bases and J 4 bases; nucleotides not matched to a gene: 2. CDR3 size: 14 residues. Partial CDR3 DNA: TGTGCCAGCGGTGATGGACAGGGGACCTCCGACTACACC. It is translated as CASGDGQGTSDYT. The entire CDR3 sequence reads CASGDGQGTSDYTF.

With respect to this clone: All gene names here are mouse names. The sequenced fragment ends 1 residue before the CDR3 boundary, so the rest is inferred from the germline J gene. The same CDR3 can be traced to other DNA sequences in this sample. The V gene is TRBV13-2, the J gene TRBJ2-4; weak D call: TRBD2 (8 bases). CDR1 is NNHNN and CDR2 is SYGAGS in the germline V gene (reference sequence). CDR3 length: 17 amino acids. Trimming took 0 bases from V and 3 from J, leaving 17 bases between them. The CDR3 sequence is CASGDAGGGGGQNTLYF. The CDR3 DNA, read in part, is TGTGCCAGCGGTGATGCAGGGGGGGGCGGGGGGCAAAACACCTTGTAC.

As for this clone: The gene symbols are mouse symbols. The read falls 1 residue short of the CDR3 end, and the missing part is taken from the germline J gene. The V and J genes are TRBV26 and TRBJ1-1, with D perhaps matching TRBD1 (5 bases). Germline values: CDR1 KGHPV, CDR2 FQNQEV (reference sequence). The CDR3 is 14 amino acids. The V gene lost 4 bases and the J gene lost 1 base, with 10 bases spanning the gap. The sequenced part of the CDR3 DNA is TGTGCCAGCAGTCCAACCGGGACGAACACAGAAGTCTTC. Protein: CASSPTGTNTEVF. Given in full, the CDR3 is CASSPTGTNTEVFF.

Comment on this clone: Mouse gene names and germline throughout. CDR3 in amino acids: CASSLSPNTEVFF. The sequenced part of the CDR3 DNA is TGTGCCAGCAGTCTGTCCCCAAACACAGAAGTCTTC. The chain employs TRBV26 and TRBJ1-1; no definite D call. The read terminates 1 residue ahead of where the CDR3 ends, so the germline J gene completes it. The CDR3 runs to 13 residues. Germline V lookup: CDR1 KGHPV, CDR2 FQNQEV (reference sequence). Deletions cut 0 bases from V and 0 bases from J, with 2 bases between.

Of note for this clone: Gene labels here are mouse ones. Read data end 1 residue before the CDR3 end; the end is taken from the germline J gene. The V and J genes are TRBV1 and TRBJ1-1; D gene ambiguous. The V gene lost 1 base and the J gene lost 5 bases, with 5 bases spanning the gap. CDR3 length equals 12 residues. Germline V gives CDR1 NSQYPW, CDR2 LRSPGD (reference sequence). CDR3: CTCSAGGTEVFF. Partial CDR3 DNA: TGCACCTGCAGTGCAGGTGGGACAGAAGTCTTC.

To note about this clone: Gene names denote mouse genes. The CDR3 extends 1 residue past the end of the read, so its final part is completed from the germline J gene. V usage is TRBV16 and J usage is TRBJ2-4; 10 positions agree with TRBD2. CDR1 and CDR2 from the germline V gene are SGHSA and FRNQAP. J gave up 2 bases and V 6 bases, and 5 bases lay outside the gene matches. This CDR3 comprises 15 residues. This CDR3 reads CASSPGTGVQNTLYF. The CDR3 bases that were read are TGTGCAAGCAGTCCCGGGACTGGGGTTCAAAACACCTTGTAC.

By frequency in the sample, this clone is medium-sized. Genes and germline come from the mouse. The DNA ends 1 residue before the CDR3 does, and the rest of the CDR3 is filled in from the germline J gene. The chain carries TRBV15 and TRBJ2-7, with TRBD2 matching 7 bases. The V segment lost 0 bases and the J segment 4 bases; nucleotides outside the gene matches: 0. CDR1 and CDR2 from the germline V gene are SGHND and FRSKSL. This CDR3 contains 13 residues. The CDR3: CASSLAGGYEQYF. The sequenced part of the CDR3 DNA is TGTGCCAGCAGTTTAGCGGGGGGGTATGAACAGTAC.

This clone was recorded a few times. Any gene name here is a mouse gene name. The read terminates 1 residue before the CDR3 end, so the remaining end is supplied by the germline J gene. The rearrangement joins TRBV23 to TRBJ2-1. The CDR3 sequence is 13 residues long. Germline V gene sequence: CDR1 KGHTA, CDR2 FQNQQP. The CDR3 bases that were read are TGCTCCAGCAGTCGGGGAAACTATGCTGAGCAGTTC. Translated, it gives CSSSRGNYAEQF. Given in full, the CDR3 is CSSSRGNYAEQFF.